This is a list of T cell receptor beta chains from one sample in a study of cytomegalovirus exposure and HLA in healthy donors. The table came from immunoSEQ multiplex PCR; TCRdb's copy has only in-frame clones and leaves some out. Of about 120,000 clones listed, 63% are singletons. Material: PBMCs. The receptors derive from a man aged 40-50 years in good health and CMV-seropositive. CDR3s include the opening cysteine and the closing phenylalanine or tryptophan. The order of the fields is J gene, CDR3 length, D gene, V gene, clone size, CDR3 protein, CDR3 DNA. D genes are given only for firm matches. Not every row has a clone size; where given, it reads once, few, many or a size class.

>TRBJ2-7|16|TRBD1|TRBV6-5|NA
CASSYSGQGVSYEQYF
TGTGCCAGCAGTTACTCGGGACAGGGGGTCTCCTACGAGCAGTACTTC
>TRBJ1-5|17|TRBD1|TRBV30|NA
CAWSVKAGQGDNQPQHF
TGTGCCTGGAGTGTAAAGGCGGGACAGGGCGACAATCAGCCCCAGCATTTT
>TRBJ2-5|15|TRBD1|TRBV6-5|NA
CASSSGGAFKETQYF
TGTGCCAGCAGTTCAGGGGGAGCCTTCAAAGAGACCCAGTACTTC
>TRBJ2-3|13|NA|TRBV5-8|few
CASSSSSTDTQYF
TGTGCCAGCAGCTCCTCCTCAACTGATACGCAGTATTTT
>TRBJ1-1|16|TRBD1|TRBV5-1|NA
CASSPGTGGWRTEAFF
TGCGCCAGCAGCCCTGGGACAGGGGGCTGGAGAACTGAAGCTTTCTTT
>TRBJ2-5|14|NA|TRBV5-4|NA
CASTQDELLETQYF
TGTGCCAGCACCCAAGATGAGCTACTGGAGACCCAGTACTTC
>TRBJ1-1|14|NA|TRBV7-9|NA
CASSPTTAGTEAFF
TGTGCCAGCAGCCCAACAACCGCAGGCACTGAAGCTTTCTTT
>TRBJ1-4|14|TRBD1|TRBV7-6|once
CASSPGQGHEKLFF
TGTGCCAGCAGCCCGGGACAGGGGCATGAAAAACTGTTTTTT
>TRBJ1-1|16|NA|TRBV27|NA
CASSSQVPGFGTEAFF
TGTGCCAGCAGCTCCCAAGTACCGGGTTTCGGGACTGAAGCTTTCTTT
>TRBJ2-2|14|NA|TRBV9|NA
CASSVIGDTGELFF
TGTGCCAGCAGCGTAATAGGGGACACCGGGGAGCTGTTTTTT
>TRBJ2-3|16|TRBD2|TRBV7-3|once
CASSSTSGGAVDTQYF
TGTGCCAGCAGCTCTACTAGCGGGGGGGCTGTAGATACGCAGTATTTT
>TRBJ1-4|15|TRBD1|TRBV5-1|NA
CASSFETGVNEKLFF
TGCGCCAGCAGCTTCGAGACAGGGGTTAATGAAAAACTGTTTTTT
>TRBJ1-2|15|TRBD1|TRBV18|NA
CASSPVGQANYGYTF
TGTGCCAGCTCACCCGTGGGACAGGCTAACTATGGCTACACCTTC
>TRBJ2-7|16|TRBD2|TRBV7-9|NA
CASSPGLAGGLDEQYF
TGTGCCAGCAGCCCTGGACTAGCGGGGGGTTTAGACGAGCAGTACTTC
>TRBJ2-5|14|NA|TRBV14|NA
CASSQTQMITEQYF
TGTGCCAGCAGCCAAACCCAGATGATTACGGAGCAGTACTTC
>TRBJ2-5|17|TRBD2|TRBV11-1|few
CASSFRLAGGYQETQYF
TGTGCCAGCAGCTTCCGACTAGCGGGGGGGTACCAAGAGACCCAGTACTTC
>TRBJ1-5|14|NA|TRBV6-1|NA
CASSVDSNNQPQHF
TGTGCCAGCAGTGTTGACAGTAACAATCAGCCCCAGCATTTT
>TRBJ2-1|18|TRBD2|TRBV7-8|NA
CASSAYPSGTSGSHEQFF
TGTGCCAGCAGCGCTTACCCCTCCGGGACTAGCGGGAGTCATGAGCAGTTCTTC
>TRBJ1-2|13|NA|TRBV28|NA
CASSPTPNYGYTF
TGTGCCAGCAGTCCGACACCTAACTATGGCTACACCTTC
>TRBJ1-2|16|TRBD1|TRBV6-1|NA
CASSEKGQGRVYGYTF
TGTGCCAGCAGTGAAAAGGGACAGGGAAGGGTCTATGGCTACACCTTC
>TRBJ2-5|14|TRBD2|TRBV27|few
CASRELAGRETQYF
TGTGCCAGCAGGGAATTAGCGGGTCGCGAGACCCAGTACTTC
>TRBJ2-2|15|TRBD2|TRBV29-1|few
CSVLDPGGNTGELFF
TGCAGCGTTCTGGATCCGGGGGGAAACACCGGGGAGCTGTTTTTT
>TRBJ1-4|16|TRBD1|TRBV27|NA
CASSTSGTGGEEKLFF
TGTGCCAGCAGTACGTCCGGGACAGGGGGCGAAGAAAAACTGTTTTTT
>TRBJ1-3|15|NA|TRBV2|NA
CASSGGRGERNTIYF
TGTGCCAGCAGTGGAGGCCGGGGGGAGAGAAACACCATATATTTT
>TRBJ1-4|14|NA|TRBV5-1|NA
CASSLEQLNEKLFF
TGCGCCAGCAGCTTGGAACAGCTTAATGAAAAACTGTTTTTT
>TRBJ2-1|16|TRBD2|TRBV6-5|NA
CASSYSASGFYNEQFF
TGTGCCAGCAGTTACTCGGCTAGCGGGTTTTACAATGAGCAGTTCTTC
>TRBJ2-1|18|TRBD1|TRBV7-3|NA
CASSLGRGPLNSYNEQFF
TGTGCCAGCAGCTTAGGCAGGGGGCCCCTCAACTCCTACAATGAGCAGTTCTTC
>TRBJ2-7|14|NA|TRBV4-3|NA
CASSEDIFSYEQYF
TGCGCCAGCAGTGAGGACATCTTCTCCTACGAGCAGTACTTC
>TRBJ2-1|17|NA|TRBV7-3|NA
CASSLVGGGSSYNEQFF
TGTGCCAGCAGCCTTGTCGGGGGAGGAAGCTCCTACAATGAGCAGTTCTTC
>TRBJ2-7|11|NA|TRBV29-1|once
CSVQTLVEQYF
TGCAGCGTTCAGACATTGGTTGAGCAGTACTTC
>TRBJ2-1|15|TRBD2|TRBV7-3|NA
CASSLGLAVYNEQFF
TGTGCCAGCAGCCTGGGACTAGCGGTGTACAATGAGCAGTTCTTC
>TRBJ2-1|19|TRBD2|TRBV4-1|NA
CASRNLPGGDSGKWNEQFF
TGCGCCAGCCGCAATCTACCGGGGGGGGATAGCGGGAAATGGAATGAGCAGTTCTTC
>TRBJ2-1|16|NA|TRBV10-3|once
CAISAATGYSYNEQFF
TGTGCCATCAGTGCCGCTACAGGGTACTCCTACAATGAGCAGTTCTTC
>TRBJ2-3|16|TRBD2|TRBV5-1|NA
CASSFRGGPSTDTQYF
TGCGCCAGCAGCTTCCGGGGGGGACCTAGCACAGATACGCAGTATTTT
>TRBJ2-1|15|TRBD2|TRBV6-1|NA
CASSSGLAGYNEQFF
TGTGCCAGCAGCTCCGGACTAGCGGGATACAATGAGCAGTTCTTC
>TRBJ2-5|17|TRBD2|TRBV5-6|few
CASSLISGTNDQETQYF
TGTGCCAGCAGCTTAATTAGCGGGACGAACGATCAAGAGACCCAGTACTTC
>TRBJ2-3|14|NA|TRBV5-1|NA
CASSPVDSTDTQYF
TGCGCCAGCAGCCCGGTTGATAGCACAGATACGCAGTATTTT
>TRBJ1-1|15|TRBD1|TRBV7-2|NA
CASSPGQGLNTEAFF
TGTGCCAGCAGCCCGGGACAGGGTTTGAACACTGAAGCTTTCTTT
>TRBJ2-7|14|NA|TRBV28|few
CASSLGGFRYEQYF
TGTGCCAGCAGTTTGGGAGGTTTTCGCTACGAGCAGTACTTC
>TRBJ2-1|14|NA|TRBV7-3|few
CASSGGGSYNEQFF
TGTGCCAGCAGCGGGGGCGGGTCCTACAATGAGCAGTTCTTC
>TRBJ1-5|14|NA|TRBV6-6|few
CASNSRGSNQPQHF
TGTGCCAGCAACTCGCGGGGAAGCAATCAGCCCCAGCATTTT
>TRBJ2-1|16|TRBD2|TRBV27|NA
CASSLPRRSGTDEQFF
TGTGCCAGCAGTTTACCCAGGCGAAGCGGGACGGATGAGCAGTTCTTC
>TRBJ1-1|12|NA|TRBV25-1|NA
CASSQSRTEAFF
TGTGCCAGCAGCCAAAGCCGGACTGAAGCTTTCTTT
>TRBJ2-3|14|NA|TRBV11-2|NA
CASSLEVVADTQYF
TGTGCCAGCAGCTTAGAGGTGGTAGCTGATACGCAGTATTTT
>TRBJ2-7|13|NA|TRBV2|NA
CASSANEIYEQYF
TGTGCCAGCAGTGCTAACGAGATCTACGAGCAGTACTTC
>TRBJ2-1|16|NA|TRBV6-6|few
CASTLQALSPAHEQFF
TGTGCCAGCACCCTACAAGCGCTCTCGCCCGCCCATGAGCAGTTCTTC
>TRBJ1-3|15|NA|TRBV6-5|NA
CASSYSGLGRNTIYF
TGTGCCAGCAGTTACTCGGGGCTGGGTCGGAACACCATATATTTT
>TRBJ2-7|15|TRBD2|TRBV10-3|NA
CAISPLAGVRYEQYF
TGTGCCATCAGCCCCCTAGCGGGAGTTCGTTACGAGCAGTACTTC
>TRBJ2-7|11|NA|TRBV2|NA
CASSSGYEQYF
TGTGCCAGCAGTAGCGGCTACGAGCAGTACTTC
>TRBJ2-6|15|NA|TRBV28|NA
CASSSARLGANVLTF
TGTGCCAGCAGTTCAGCGCGATTGGGGGCCAACGTCCTGACTTTC
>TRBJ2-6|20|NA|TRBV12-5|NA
CASGLGLGARGPYGANVLTF
TGTGCTAGTGGTTTGGGACTTGGCGCCCGCGGCCCCTATGGGGCCAACGTCCTGACTTTC
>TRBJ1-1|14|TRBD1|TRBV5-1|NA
CASRGTGGNTEAFF
TGCGCCAGCAGAGGGACAGGGGGGAACACTGAAGCTTTCTTT
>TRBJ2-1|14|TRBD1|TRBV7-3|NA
CASSSRQGYNEQFF
TGTGCCAGCAGCTCACGACAGGGATACAATGAGCAGTTCTTC
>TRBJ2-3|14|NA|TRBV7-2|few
CASSLGASTDTQYF
TGTGCCAGCAGCTTAGGGGCTAGCACAGATACGCAGTATTTT